This T cell receptor beta chain was retrieved from a study of spatial heterogeneity in lung cancer. Whole-study results and caveats: Blood showed ubiquitous tumor TCRs more often at resection than at routine follow-up.

V shed 4 bases, J shed 0 bases, and the junction held 4 bases outside the gene matches. There are 16 residues in the CDR3. TCRdb re-derived calls from the 5' RACE reads in MiXCR, one entry per CDR3 protein. Of tens of thousands of distinct CDR3 sequences in the sample, roughly 5.8% are singletons; the top ten hold about 9.9%. The time point denotes: sample taken at primary tumor resection. TCRs were sequenced from unsorted whole RNA of tumor, nontumor lung or PBMC. In this sample, this clonotype turned up many times. Its antigen is undetermined. This TCR was sampled from a male donor with early-stage non-small cell lung cancer. The J gene is TRBJ2-3, the V gene TRBV12-3 or TRBV12-4; 10 bases are a match to TRBD2. This specimen consisted of PBMCs, obtained at surgery. CDR3 DNA sequence: TGTGCCAGCAGTTATCATAGCGGGGGGAGCACAGATACGCAGTATTTT. Translating gives CASSYHSGGSTDTQYF.